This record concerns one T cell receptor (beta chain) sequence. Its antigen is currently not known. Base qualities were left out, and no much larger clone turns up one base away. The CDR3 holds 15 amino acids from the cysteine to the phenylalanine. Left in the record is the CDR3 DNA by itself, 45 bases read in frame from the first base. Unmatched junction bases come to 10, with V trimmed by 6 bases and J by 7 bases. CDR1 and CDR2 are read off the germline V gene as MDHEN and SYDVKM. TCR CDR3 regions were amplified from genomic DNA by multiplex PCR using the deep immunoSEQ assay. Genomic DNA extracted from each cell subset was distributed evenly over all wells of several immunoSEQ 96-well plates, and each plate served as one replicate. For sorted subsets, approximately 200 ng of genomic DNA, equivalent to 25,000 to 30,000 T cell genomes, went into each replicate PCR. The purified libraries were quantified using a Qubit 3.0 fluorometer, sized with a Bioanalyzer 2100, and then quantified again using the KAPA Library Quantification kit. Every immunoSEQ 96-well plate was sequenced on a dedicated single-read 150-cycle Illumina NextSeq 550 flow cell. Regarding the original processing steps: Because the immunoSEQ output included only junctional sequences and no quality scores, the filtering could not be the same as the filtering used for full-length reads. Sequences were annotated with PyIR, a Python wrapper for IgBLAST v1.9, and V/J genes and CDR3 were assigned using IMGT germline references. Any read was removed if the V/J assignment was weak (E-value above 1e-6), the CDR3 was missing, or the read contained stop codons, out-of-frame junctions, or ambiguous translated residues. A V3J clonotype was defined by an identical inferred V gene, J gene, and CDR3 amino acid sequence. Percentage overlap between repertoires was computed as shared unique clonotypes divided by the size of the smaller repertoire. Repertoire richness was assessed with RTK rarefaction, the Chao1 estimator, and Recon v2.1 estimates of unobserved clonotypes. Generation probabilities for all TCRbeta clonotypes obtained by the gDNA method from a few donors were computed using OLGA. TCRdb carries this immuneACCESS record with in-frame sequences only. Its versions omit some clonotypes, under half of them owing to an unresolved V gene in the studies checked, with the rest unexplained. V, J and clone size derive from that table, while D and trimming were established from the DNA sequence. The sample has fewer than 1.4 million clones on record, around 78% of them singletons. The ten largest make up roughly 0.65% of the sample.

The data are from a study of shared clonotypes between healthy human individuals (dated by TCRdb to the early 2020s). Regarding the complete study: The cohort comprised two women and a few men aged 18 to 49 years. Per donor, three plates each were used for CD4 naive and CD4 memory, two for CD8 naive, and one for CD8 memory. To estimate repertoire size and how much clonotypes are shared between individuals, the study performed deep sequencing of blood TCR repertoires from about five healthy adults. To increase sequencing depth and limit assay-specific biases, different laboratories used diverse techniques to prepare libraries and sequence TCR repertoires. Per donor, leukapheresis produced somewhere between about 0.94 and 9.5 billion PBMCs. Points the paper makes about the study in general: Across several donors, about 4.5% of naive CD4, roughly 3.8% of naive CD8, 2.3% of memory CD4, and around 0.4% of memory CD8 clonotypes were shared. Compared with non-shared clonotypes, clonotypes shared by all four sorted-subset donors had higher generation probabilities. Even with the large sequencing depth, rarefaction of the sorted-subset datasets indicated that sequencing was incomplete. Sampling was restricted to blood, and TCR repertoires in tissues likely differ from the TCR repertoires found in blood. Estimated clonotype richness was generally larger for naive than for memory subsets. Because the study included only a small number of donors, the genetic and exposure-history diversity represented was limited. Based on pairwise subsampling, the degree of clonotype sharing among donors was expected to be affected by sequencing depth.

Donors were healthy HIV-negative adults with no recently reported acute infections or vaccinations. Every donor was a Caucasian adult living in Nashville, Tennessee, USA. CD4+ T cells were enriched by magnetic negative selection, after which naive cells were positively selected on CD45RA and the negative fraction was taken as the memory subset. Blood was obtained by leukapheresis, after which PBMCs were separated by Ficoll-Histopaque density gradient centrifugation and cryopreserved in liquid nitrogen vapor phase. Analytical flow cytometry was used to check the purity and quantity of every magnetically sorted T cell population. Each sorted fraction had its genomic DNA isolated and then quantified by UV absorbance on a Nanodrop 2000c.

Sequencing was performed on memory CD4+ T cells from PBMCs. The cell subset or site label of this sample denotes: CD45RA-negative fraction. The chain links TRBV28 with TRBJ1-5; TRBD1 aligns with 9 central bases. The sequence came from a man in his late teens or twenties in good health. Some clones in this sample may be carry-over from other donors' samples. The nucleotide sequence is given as TGTGCCAGCAGCCCACGGACAGGGGCGGCACAGCCCCAGCATTTT. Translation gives CASSPRTGAAQPQHF.